These 3 T cell receptor beta chains share one sample of origin, sequenced in a study of memory B cells and T cells in multiple sclerosis. Method: immunoSEQ multiplex PCR; TCRdb's copy keeps in-frame clones and lacks some. The table shows 13,000 to 15,000 clones, with roughly three quarters occurring only once. Material for sequencing was memory (CD45RO+) CD4+ T cells from blood. These receptor sequences come from a human donor with multiple sclerosis.

The chain links TRBV30 to TRBJ1-6; D might be TRBD1 (6 bases). From germline, CDR1 is GTSNPN and CDR2 SVGIG (reference sequence). There are 15 residues in the CDR3. Deletions cut 0 bases from V and 9 bases from J, with 15 bases between. The CDR3 DNA reads as TGTGCCTGGAGTGTACAGGGAAAGGGGATTTCACCCCTCCACTTT. Translated, it gives CAWSVQGKGISPLHF.

This chain joins TRBV10-3 and TRBJ2-3; D is uncertain. CDR3 length equals 13 residues. Between the trimmed V and J ends, which lost 6 bases and 0 bases, there was a span of 7 bases. Germline values: CDR1 ENHRY, CDR2 SYGVKD. CDR3 sequence: CAIRAGSTDTQYF. In nucleotides, the CDR3 is TGTGCCATCAGGGCAGGTAGCACAGATACGCAGTATTTT.

This clone was seen a few times. The chain is built from TRBV6-1 and TRBJ2-3; 7 bases are a match to TRBD2. This CDR3 region has 12 residues. V was pared by 10 bases and J by 3 bases, with 4 bases of the junction left unmatched. Germline assignment: CDR1 MNHNS and CDR2 SASEGT. The CDR3 nucleotides read TGTGCCACCGTAGCGGGTACAGATACGCAGTATTTT. Encoded protein: CATVAGTDTQYF.